The 4 T cell receptor beta chains below come from one sample, sequenced in a study of blood T cells in healthy people across ages. The second PCR ran about 6 to 12 cycles with a sample-barcoded 5' primer and J-beta primers. A single record per CDR3 protein comes from TCRdb applying MiXCR to the 5' RACE reads. The sample includes some 750,000 distinct CDR3 sequences, about a fifth of them seen just once. The specimen was blood. These receptors came from a man in his 70s in good health.

V usage is TRBV12-3 or TRBV12-4 and J usage is TRBJ1-1; possibly TRBD1 for D (6 bases). V lost 3 bases, J lost 1 base, and 9 bases lay in between. This CDR3 is 14 amino acids long. The CDR3 here is CASSFQGTNTEAFF. The CDR3, as DNA: TGTGCCAGCAGTTTCCAGGGGACGAACACTGAAGCTTTCTTT.

This clonotype was recorded a few times. This chain connects TRBV27 to TRBJ2-1; tentative D call: TRBD2 (6 bases). Per germline, CDR1 MNHEY and CDR2 SMNVEV (reference sequence). The CDR3 contains 13 residues. Trimming cost V 7 bases and J 0 bases, with 7 bases left between them. The CDR3 loop reads CASKEGSYNEQFF. The CDR3 DNA is TGTGCCAGCAAGGAGGGCTCCTACAATGAGCAGTTCTTC.

The V and J genes are TRBV2 and TRBJ1-2; unclear D gene. The V and J ends lost 6 bases and 7 bases respectively, with 9 bases between them. CDR3 size: 11 residues. Germline lookup yields CDR1 SNHLY and CDR2 FYNNEI. Here the CDR3 reads CASSYHAGYTF. The CDR3 coding sequence is TGTGCCAGCAGCTACCATGCTGGCTACACCTTC.

This clonotype turned up a few times. The chain combines TRBV12-3 or TRBV12-4 with TRBJ2-3, with no clear D. This CDR3 has 15 residues. The V gene lost 6 bases and the J gene lost 5 bases, with 18 bases spanning the gap. The CDR3 is CASRGDRGGVDTQYF. CDR3 nucleotide sequence: TGTGCCAGCAGGGGCGATCGTGGTGGCGTAGATACGCAGTATTTT.